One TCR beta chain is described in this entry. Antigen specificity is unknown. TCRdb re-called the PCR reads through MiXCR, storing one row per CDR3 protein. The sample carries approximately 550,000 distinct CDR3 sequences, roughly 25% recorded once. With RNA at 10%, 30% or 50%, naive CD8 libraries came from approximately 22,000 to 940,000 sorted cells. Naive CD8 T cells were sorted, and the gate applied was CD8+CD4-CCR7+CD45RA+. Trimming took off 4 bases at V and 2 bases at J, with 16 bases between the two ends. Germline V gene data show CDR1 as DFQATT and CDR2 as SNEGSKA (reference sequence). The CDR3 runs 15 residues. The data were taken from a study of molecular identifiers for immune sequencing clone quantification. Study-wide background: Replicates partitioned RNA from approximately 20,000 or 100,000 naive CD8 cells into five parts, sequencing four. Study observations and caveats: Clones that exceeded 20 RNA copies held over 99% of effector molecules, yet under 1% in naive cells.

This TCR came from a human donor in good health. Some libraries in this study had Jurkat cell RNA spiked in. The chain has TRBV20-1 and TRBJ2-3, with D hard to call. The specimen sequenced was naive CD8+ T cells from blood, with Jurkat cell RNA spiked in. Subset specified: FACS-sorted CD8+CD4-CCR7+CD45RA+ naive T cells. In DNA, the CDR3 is TGCAGTGCTAAACAGACAAGGACGTACACAGATACGCAGTATTTT. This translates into CSAKQTRTYTDTQYF.